The rows below give T cell receptor beta chains drawn from one sample of a study of shared clonotypes between healthy human individuals. The assay was immunoSEQ multiplex PCR, and TCRdb's table has in-frame clones only and misses some. The sample holds a few million clones, 85% to 95% seen once. Material: naive CD4+ T cells sorted from blood. The receptors stem from a man between 18 and 29 years old in good health. The CDR3 runs from the conserved cysteine through the conserved F or W. A D gene is named only where the DNA matches it firmly.

cdr3_nt cdr3_aa j_call d_call v_call
TGTGCCAGCAGTTCTACCGGGACCGATCAGCCCCAGCATTTT CASSSTGTDQPQHF TRBJ1-5 . TRBV28
TGTGCCAGCAGCTACTCCTACAATGAGCAGTTCTTC CASSYSYNEQFF TRBJ2-1 . TRBV11-3
TGTGCTAGTGGTTTGGTTAACAGGGACTATGGCTACACCTTC CASGLVNRDYGYTF TRBJ1-2 . TRBV12-5
TGTGCCAGCTCACATCCGACAGGGTTTGAAGCTTTCTTT CASSHPTGFEAFF TRBJ1-1 TRBD1 TRBV18
TGTGCCAGCAGGTTCTTGGACGGGGAAGGCTACACCTTC CASRFLDGEGYTF TRBJ1-2 . TRBV5-4
TGTGCCAGCTCGTCCGGGACGGTGAACACCGGGGAGCTGTTTTTT CASSSGTVNTGELFF TRBJ2-2 . TRBV18
TGCGCCAGCCTACAACGGGACAGGGGAAGTACTGAAGCTTTCTTT CASLQRDRGSTEAFF TRBJ1-1 TRBD1 TRBV5-1
TGCGCCAGCAGCACAGGGCCAGATACGCAGTATTTT CASSTGPDTQYF TRBJ2-3 . TRBV5-1
TGTGCCAGCAGCTTTGGACTAGCGGGAGATACGCAGTATTTT CASSFGLAGDTQYF TRBJ2-3 TRBD2 TRBV11-2
TGTGCCAGCAGGACAGGGGCTACGAACACCGGGGAGCTGTTTTTT CASRTGATNTGELFF TRBJ2-2 TRBD1 TRBV6-1
TGTGCCAGCAGGGTACAGAACTACGAGCAGTACTTC CASRVQNYEQYF TRBJ2-7 . TRBV6-6
TGTGCTAGTGGTTTGGTACCGAGACAGGGGACCTACGAGCAGTACTTC CASGLVPRQGTYEQYF TRBJ2-7 TRBD1 TRBV12-5
TGTGCCAGCAGCTTACTAGGGGGAGGGCCGACCGGGGAGCTGTTTTTT CASSLLGGGPTGELFF TRBJ2-2 . TRBV11-2
TGTGCCAGCAGCTTAAGTTGGCGGGGGGGCGGCTACGAGCAGTACTTC CASSLSWRGGGYEQYF TRBJ2-7 TRBD2 TRBV7-2
TGTGCCAGCAGCTCCCAGACAGGGGCTAACTATGGCTACACCTTC CASSSQTGANYGYTF TRBJ1-2 TRBD1 TRBV9